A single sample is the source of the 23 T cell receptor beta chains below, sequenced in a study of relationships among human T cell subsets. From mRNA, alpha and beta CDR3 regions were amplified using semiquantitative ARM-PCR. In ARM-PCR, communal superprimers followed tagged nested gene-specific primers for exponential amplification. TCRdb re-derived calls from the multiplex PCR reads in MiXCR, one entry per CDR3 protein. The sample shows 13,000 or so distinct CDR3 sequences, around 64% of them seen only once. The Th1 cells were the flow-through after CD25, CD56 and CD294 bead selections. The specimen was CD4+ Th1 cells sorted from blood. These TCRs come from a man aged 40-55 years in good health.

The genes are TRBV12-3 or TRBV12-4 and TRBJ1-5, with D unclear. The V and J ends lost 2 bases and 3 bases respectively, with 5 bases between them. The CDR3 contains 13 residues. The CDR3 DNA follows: TGTGCCAGCAGTTTACAGACCAATCAGCCCCAGCATTTT. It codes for CASSLQTNQPQHF.

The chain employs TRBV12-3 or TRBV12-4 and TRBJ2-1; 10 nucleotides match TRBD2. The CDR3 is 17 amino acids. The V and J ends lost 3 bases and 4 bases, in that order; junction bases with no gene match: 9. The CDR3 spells CASSLMTSGWGYNEQFF. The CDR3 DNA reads TGTGCCAGCAGTTTGATGACTAGCGGGTGGGGGTACAATGAGCAGTTCTTC.

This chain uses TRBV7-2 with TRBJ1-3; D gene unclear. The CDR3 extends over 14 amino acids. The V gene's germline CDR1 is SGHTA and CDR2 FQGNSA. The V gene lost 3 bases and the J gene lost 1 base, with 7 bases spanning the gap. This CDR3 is CASSLQRSGNTIYF. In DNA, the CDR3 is TGTGCCAGCAGCTTGCAGAGATCTGGAAACACCATATATTTT.

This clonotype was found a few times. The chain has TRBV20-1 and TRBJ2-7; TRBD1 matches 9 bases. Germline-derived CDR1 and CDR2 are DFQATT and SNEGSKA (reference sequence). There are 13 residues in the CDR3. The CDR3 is CRAGQGRSYEQYF. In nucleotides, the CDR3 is TGCCGCGCCGGACAGGGGCGCTCCTACGAGCAGTACTTC.

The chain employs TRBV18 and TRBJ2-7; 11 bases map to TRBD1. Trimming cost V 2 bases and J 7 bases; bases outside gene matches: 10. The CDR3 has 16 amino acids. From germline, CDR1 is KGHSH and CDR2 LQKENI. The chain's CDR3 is CASSPRDRGSHNEQYF. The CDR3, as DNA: TGTGCCAGCTCACCAAGGGACAGGGGGTCCCACAATGAGCAGTACTTC.

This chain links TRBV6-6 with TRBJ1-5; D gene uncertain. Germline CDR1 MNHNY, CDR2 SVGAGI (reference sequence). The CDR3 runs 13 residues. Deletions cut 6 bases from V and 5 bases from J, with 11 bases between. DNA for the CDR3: TGTGCCAGCAGATGGGCAGACTATCAGCCCCAGCATTTT. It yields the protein CASRWADYQPQHF.

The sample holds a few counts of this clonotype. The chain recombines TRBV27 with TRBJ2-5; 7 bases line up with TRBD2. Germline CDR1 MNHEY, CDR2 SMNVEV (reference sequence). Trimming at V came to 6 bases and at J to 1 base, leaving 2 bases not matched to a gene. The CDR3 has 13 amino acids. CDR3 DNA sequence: TGTGCCAGCAGCCCTAGCGGCCAAGAGACCCAGTACTTC. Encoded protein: CASSPSGQETQYF.

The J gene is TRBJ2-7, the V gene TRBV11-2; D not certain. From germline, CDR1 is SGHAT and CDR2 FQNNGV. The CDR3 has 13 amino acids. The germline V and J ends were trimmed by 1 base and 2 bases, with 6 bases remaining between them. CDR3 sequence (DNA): TGTGCCAGCAGCTTAGTAACTCCCTACGAGCAGTACTTC. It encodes CASSLVTPYEQYF.

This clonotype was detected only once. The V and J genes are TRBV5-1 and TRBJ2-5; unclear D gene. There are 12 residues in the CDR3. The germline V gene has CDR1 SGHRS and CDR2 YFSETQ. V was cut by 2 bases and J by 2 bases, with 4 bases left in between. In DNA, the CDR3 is TGCGCCAGCAGCTTAGCTCAAGAGACCCAGTACTTC. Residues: CASSLAQETQYF.

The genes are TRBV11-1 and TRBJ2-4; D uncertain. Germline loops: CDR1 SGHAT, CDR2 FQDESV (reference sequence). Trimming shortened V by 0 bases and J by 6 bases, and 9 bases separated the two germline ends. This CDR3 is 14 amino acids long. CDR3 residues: CASSLALDLNIQYF. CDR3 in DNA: TGTGCCAGCAGCTTAGCGCTGGATCTAAACATTCAGTACTTC.

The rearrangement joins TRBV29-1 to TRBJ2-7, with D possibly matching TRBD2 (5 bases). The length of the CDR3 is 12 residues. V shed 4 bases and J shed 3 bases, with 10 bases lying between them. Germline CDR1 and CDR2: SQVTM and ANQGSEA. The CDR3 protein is CSVAGNGYEQYF. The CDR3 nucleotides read TGCAGCGTTGCGGGAAATGGCTACGAGCAGTACTTC.

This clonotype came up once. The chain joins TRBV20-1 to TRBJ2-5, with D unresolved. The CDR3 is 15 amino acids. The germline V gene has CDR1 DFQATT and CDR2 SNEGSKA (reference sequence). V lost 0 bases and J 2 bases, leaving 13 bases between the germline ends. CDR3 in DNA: TGCAGTGCTAGAGAGGCTCGAGACCCTCAAGAGACCCAGTACTTC. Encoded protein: CSAREARDPQETQYF.

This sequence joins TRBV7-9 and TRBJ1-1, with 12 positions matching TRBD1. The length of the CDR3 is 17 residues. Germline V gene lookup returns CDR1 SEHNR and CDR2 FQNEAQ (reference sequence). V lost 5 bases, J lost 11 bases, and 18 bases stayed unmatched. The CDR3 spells CASSVGPPGQGAAGAFF. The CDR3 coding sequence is TGTGCCAGCAGCGTAGGACCACCGGGACAGGGGGCAGCCGGGGCTTTCTTT.

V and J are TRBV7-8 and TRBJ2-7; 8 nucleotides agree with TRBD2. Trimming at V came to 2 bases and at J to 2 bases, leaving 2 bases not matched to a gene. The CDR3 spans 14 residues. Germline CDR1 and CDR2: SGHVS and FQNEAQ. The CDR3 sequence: CASSLFGRAYEQYF. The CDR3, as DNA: TGTGCCAGCAGCTTATTCGGGAGGGCCTACGAGCAGTACTTC.

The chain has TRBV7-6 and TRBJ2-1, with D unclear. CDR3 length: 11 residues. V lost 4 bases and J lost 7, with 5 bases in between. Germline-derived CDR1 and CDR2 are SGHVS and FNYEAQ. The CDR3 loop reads CASSSQNEQFF. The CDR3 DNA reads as TGTGCCAGCAGCTCTCAAAATGAGCAGTTCTTC. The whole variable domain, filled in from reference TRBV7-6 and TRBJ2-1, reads GAGVSQSPRYKVTKRGQDVALRCDPISGHVSLYWYRQALGQGPEFLTYFNYEAQQDKSGLPNDRFSAERPEGSISTLTIQRTEQRDSAMYRCASSSQNEQFFGPGTRLTVL.

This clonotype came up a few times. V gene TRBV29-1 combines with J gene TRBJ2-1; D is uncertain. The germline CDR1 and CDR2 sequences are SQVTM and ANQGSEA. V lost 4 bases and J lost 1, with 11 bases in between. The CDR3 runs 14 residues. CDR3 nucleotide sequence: TGCAGCGTTGGACACCAAATTTCCTACAATGAGCAGTTCTTC. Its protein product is CSVGHQISYNEQFF.

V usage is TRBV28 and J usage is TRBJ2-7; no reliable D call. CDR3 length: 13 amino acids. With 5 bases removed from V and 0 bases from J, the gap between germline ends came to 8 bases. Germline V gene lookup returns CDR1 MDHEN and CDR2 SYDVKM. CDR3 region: CASSLGASYEQYF. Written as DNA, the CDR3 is TGTGCCAGCAGTCTCGGTGCCTCCTACGAGCAGTACTTC.

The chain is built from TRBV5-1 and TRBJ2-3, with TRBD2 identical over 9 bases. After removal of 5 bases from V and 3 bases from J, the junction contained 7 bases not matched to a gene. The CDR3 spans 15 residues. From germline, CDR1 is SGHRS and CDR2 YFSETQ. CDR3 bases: TGCGCCAGCAGGACCGGGCTAGCGGGGACAGATACGCAGTATTTT. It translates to CASRTGLAGTDTQYF.

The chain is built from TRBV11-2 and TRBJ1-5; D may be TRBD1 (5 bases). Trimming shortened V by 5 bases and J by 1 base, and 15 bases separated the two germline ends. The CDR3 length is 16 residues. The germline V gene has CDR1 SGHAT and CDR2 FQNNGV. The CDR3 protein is CASSLSGAASNQPQHF. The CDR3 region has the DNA TGTGCCAGCAGCCTGAGCGGGGCAGCGAGCAATCAGCCCCAGCATTTT. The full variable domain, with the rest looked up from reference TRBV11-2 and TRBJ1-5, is EAGVAQSPRYKIIEKRQSVAFWCNPISGHATLYWYQQILGQGPKLLIQFQNNGVVDDSQLPKDRFSAERLKGVDSTLKIQPAKLEDSAVYLCASSLSGAASNQPQHFGDGTRLSIL.

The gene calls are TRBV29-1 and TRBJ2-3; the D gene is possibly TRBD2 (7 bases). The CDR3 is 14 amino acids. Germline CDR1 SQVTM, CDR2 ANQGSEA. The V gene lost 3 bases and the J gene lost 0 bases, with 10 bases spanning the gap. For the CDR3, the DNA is TGCAGCGTTGATGGCGGGGGCAGCACAGATACGCAGTATTTT. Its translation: CSVDGGGSTDTQYF.

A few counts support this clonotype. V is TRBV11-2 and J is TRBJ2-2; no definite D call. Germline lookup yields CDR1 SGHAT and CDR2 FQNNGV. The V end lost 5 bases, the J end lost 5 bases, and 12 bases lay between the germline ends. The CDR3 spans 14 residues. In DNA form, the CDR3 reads TGTGCCAGCAGCACCGGCGGCCTAACCGGGGAGCTGTTTTTT. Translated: CASSTGGLTGELFF.

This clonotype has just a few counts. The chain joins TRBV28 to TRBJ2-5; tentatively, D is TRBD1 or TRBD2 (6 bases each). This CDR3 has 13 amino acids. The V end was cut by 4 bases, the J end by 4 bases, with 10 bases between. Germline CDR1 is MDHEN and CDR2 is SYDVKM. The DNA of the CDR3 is TGTGCCAGCAGTTCACAGGGAGGAGAGACCCAGTACTTC. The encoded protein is CASSSQGGETQYF.

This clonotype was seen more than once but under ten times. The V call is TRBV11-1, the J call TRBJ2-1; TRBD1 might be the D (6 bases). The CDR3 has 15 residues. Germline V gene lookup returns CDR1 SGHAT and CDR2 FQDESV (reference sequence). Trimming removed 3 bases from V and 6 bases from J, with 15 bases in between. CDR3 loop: CASSFMGATLNEQFF. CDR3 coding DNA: TGTGCCAGCAGCTTCATGGGGGCTACCCTCAATGAGCAGTTCTTC.